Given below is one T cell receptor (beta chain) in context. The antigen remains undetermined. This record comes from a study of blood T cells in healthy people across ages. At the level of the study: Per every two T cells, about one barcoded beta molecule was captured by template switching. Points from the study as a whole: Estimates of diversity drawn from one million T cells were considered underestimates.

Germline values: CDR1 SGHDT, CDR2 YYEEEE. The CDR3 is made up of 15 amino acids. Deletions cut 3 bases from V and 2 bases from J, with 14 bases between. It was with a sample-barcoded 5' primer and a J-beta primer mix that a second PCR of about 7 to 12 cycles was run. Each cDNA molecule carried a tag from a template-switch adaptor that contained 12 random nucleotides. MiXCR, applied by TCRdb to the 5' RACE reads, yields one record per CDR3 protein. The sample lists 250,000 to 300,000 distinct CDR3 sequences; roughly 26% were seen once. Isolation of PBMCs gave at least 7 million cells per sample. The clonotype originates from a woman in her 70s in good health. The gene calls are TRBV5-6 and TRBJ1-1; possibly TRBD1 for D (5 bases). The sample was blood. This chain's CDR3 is CASSSQVRGNTEAFF. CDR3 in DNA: TGTGCCAGCAGCTCACAGGTTCGCGGAAACACTGAAGCTTTCTTT.